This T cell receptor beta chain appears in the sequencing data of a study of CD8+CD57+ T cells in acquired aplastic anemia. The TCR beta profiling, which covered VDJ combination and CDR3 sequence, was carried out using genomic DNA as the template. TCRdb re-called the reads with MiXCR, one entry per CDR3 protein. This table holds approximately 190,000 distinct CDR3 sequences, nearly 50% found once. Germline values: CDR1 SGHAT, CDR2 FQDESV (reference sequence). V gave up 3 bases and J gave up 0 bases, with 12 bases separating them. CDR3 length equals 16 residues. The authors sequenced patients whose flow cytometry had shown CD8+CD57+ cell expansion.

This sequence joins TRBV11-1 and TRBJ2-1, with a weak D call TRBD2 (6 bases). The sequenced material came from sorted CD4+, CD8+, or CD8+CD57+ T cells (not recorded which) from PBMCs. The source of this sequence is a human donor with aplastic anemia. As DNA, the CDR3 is TGTGCCAGCAGCTTGGGGACCGGGAGCTCCTACAATGAGCAGTTCTTC. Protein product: CASSLGTGSSYNEQFF.